The sequence of this T cell receptor beta chain was determined in a study of shared T cell receptors in the human thymus. Here immunoSEQ multiplex PCR was the method, and the copy in TCRdb shows in-frame clones only, minus some. The sample contains 450,000 to 650,000 clones, 70% to 80% of which appear only once. CDR3 size: 15 residues. Deletions cut 5 bases from V and 3 bases from J, with 17 bases between. Germline CDR1 SNHLY, CDR2 FYNNEI. The same specimen was also included in a second study, on human thymus T cells. Turning to that study: It was healthy Finnish infants having corrective surgery for congenital heart defects who were the donors. Thymus was obtained from resections taken during corrective heart surgery. Both thymic and peripheral blood repertoires showed apparently biased V and J usage.

The chain carries TRBV2 and TRBJ2-7; TRBD2 might be the D (9 bases). The specimen was thymocytes. The sequence was collected from a boy in the first two years of life with a congenital heart defect. CDR3 amino acids: CASSNRGTSFYEQYF. The CDR3 DNA is TGTGCCAGCAGTAACAGGGGGACTAGCTTCTACGAGCAGTACTTC.